This T cell receptor beta chain is drawn from a study of CD8+ T cells in alopecia areata. Sequencing relied on a cDNA template that was reverse transcribed from extracted RNA. Some clones are missing from TCRdb's copy, which holds only in-frame ones; the method was immunoSEQ multiplex PCR. This table holds under 150,000 clones, roughly three fifths found once. The CDR3 is 11 amino acids. CDR1 and CDR2 from the germline V gene are MDHEN and SYDVKM. Trimming pared 1 base from V and 7 bases from J, leaving 5 bases between. General observations from the study: It was lesional scalp, especially alopecia totalis/universalis, that showed higher clonality than normal scalp.

About this clone itself: Its target is unknown.

This sample's treatment: oral pan-JAK inhibitor, 5-10 mg twice daily. This clonotype originated in a human donor with alopecia areata. The specimen comprised CD4+ T cells sorted from blood, sampled at week 24, from a patient treated with tofacitinib. The V gene is TRBV28, the J gene TRBJ2-7, with unresolved D. The CDR3 DNA reads TGTGCCAGCAGTTTATCACGGGAGCAGTACTTC. Amino acids: CASSLSREQYF.